The text below deals with one T cell receptor beta chain. Its antigen is still unknown. No qualities accompany the bases; no much larger clone lies one base away. These data come from a study of CD8+CD57+ T cells in acquired aplastic anemia (dated by TCRdb to between 2017 and 2018). Regarding the complete study: DNA extracted from sorted CD4+ and CD8+ cells had a mean of roughly 3.4 ug, with a range of roughly 0.18 to 27.4 ug.

Ends trimmed: V by 7 bases, J by 7 bases; bases unmatched to a gene: 11. The germline V gene encodes CDR1 SNHLY and CDR2 FYNNEI. Reading from cysteine to phenylalanine, the CDR3 counts 15 amino acids. Only the CDR3 region is kept as DNA, spanning 45 bases read in frame from base 1. TCR beta VDJ combination and CDR3 sequence profiling used genomic DNA as the template. An Illumina HiSeq 2000 was used for TCR repertoire sequencing. On the study's bioinformatics: TRBV/TRBJ rearrangement plots, CDR3 size and DJ length profiles, and Simpson's diversity index were used to evaluate the repertoires. The immunodominant clone was defined as the most abundant DNA sequence in deep sequencing data. CDR3 amino acid sequences were screened for sharing across subjects and were compared with published repertoires and the VDJdb database. The raw public data were reprocessed by TCRdb itself: fastp quality trimming at Q25, MiXCR clonotype calling, in-frame beta chains only. Rows with a matching CDR3 protein are joined into one entry that keeps the most common DNA and genes. Clone size and V and J calls follow TCRdb, not the original study. The sample table contains a few hundred thousand distinct CDR3 sequences; only one count was recorded for approximately 57% of them. The top ten constitute 6.5% to 10% of the sample.

Results and caveats for the whole study, not just this receptor: Approximately 31 CD8+ CDR3 sequences were found in both patients and controls but appeared to be highly expressed in patients and within the immunodominant clones of the patients. Between patients and healthy controls, no significant difference in CD8+ Simpson's diversity was found (P=0.060).

In the study, sorted CD4+ and CD8+ blood T cells from patients with severe aplastic anemia and from healthy subjects underwent deep sequencing of TCR repertoires. Ficoll-Paque density gradient centrifugation was used to isolate peripheral blood mononuclear cells. Before DNA was extracted, CD4+ and CD8+ T cells were sorted using either FACS or magnetic beads. The clonotype comes from a human donor with severe aplastic anemia or a healthy control (not recorded which). Recombination linked TRBV2 to TRBJ1-5; 9 bases in the middle match TRBD1. The sample taken for sequencing was sorted CD4+, CD8+, or CD8+CD57+ T cells (not recorded which) from PBMCs. The nucleotide sequence reads as follows: TGTGCCAGCACTCAACAGGGGGCTCCCACACAGCCCCAGCATTTT. It codes for CASTQQGAPTQPQHF.